Described below is a single T cell receptor (beta chain) sequence and its context. Its antigen is currently unknown. With a much larger clone just one base away, this may be a read error. Germline assignment: CDR1 MGHRA and CDR2 YSYEKL. The CDR3 is 16 amino acids. General study results and limits: Tumor memory CD4+ T cell TCR gene usage was found to cluster with blood and lymph node memory CD4+ cells and with lymph node naive CD4+ cells. Larger-cohort validation covered only one TCR beta V-J rearrangement.

Semi-nested PCR with Nested Universal Primer A followed constant-region reverse priming of full-length variable regions. TCRdb re-derived calls from the 5' RACE reads in MiXCR, one entry per CDR3 protein. Of roughly 7,700 distinct CDR3 sequences listed, about 70% are singletons. This clonotype was sampled from a female donor with breast cancer. V and J are TRBV4-1 and TRBJ1-4; D uncertain. The material sequenced was tumor-infiltrating naive CD4+ T cells sorted from the breast tumor. Regarding subset: naive CD4+ T cells, CD4+CD45RA+CD25-. CDR3 in DNA: TGCGCCAGCAGCCAAGATAACACAGTCGCTAATGAAAAACTGTCTTTT. Translation: CASSQDNTVANEKLSF.